This T cell receptor beta chain emerged from a study of neoadjuvant anti-PD-1 for oral cavity cancer. About the study: Nivolumab at 3 mg/kg was mostly given biweekly, three to four doses, pre-surgery. Non-progressing patients received a fourth nivolumab dose near day 43, then surgery on days 50-56. Points from the study as a whole: With a few patients per group, TCR findings need larger cohorts.

Notes on this clone: Its antigen remains unknown.

CDR1 is SGHVS and CDR2 is FQNEAQ in the germline V gene. V lost 4 bases, J lost 4 bases, and 14 bases lay in between. The CDR3 spans 15 residues. Repertoires were generated with immunoSEQ multiplex PCR, while TCRdb's copy carries only in-frame clones and drops some. The sample lists 12,000 or so clones, less than 80% occurring once. Time point here: after neoadjuvant nivolumab, at surgical resection. Analysis of PBMCs was direct, with no culture step. This sample comprised PBMCs, obtained after nivolumab (anti-PD-1) treatment. The receptor was isolated from a person aged 40 to 85 with oral cavity squamous cell carcinoma. The V gene is TRBV7-8, the J gene TRBJ2-1, with D possibly called TRBD1 or TRBD2 (6 bases each). The CDR3 DNA reads TGTGCCAGCAGCTGGGGGGCAGGGGAATACAATGAGCAGTTCTTC. Amino acid sequence: CASSWGAGEYNEQFF.